This entry lists 21 T cell receptor beta chains sequenced from one sample in a study of CD8 T cells in ankylosing spondylitis. Study-wide points: Apparently characteristic of ankylosing spondylitis blood was a TCR beta motif (roughly eight highly homologous variants).

No antigen has been identified for these receptors. TCRdb re-called the 5' RACE reads with MiXCR, one entry per CDR3 protein. The profile shows fewer than 650,000 distinct CDR3 sequences, roughly an eighth of them singletons. The specimen sequenced was blood, either unsorted or a sorted T cell fraction (not recorded which). The receptors derive from a male donor with ankylosing spondylitis.

This clonotype was seen a few times. This chain connects TRBV10-3 to TRBJ2-1; the D gene is possibly TRBD2 (5 bases). Germline V gives CDR1 ENHRY, CDR2 SYGVKD. Trimming cost V 7 bases and J 4 bases, with 14 bases left between them. There are 14 residues in the CDR3. The CDR3 region has the DNA TGTGCCATCACCGAGAGCGGATCTTACAATGAGCAGTTCTTC. It codes for CAITESGSYNEQFF.

A few counts support this clonotype. The genes are TRBV5-8 and TRBJ2-7; D not certain. This CDR3 has 13 residues. Trimming cost V 0 bases and J 4 bases, with 8 bases left between them. Germline V gene data show CDR1 as SGHTS and CDR2 as YDEGEE. CDR3 DNA: TGTGCCAGCAGCTTGGACAGTATTTACGAGCAGTACGTC. The encoded protein is CASSLDSIYEQYV.

This clonotype appeared a few times. The chain combines TRBV4-1 with TRBJ1-5; D gene unclear. V lost 3 bases and J lost 3, with 15 bases in between. CDR1 is MGHRA, CDR2 YSYEKL, per germline. The CDR3 is 16 residues long. CDR3 residues: CASSHWVGSPNQPQHF. The CDR3 DNA sequence: TGCGCCAGCAGCCACTGGGTAGGGAGCCCCAATCAGCCCCAGCATTTT.

This chain connects TRBV12-3 or TRBV12-4 to TRBJ2-2, with 9 bases fitting TRBD1. The junction had 6 bases not matched to a gene; V was cut back by 6 bases and J by 4 bases. The length of the CDR3 is 15 residues. For the CDR3, the DNA is TGTGCCAGCAGCCGACAGGGGGTTCTCACCGGGGAGCTGTTTTTT. Translation gives CASSRQGVLTGELFF.

This clonotype was observed at least ten times. This chain joins TRBV20-1 and TRBJ2-1, with 9 bases that match TRBD2. Trimming at V came to 0 bases and at J to 4 bases, leaving 4 bases not matched to a gene. The V gene's germline CDR1 is DFQATT and CDR2 SNEGSKA (reference sequence). This CDR3 is 15 amino acids long. This chain's CDR3 is CSARDRLAGYNEQFF. The DNA of the CDR3 is TGCAGTGCTAGAGATCGCCTAGCGGGGTACAATGAGCAGTTCTTC.

In its sample, this clonotype was seen many times. CDR3 sequence: CASSLISTGGSFGNQPQHF. The CDR3 coding sequence is TGTGCCAGCAGTTTAATATCGACAGGGGGCTCTTTCGGCAATCAGCCCCAGCATTTT. This chain joins TRBV27 and TRBJ1-5; 10 nucleotides line up with TRBD1. Germline-derived CDR1 and CDR2 are MNHEY and SMNVEV (reference sequence). V trimming: 2 bases; J trimming: 2 bases; junction bases outside the gene matches: 12. CDR3 size: 19 residues.

This sequence joins TRBV5-1 and TRBJ1-1, with D possibly TRBD1 on 5 matching bases. This CDR3 is built from 17 residues. Trimming cost V 3 bases and J 0 bases, with 18 bases left between them. Per the germline V gene, CDR1 is SGHRS and CDR2 is YFSETQ. The CDR3 nucleotides read TGCGCCAGCAGCTGGGGGGATTATGGCCGTATGAACACTGAAGCTTTCTTT. Translating it yields CASSWGDYGRMNTEAFF.

The sample holds many counts of this clonotype. The chain couples TRBV15 to TRBJ1-5; D unclear. Trimming pared 3 bases from V and 3 bases from J, leaving 12 bases between. This CDR3 has 15 residues. Germline V CDR1 and CDR2: LNHNV, YYDKDF (reference sequence). The DNA for the CDR3 is TGTGCCACCAGCAGTTCCGGTAAGACCAATCAGCCCCAGCATTTT. Amino acid sequence: CATSSSGKTNQPQHF.

The V and J genes are TRBV10-3 and TRBJ2-1; 8 nucleotides match TRBD2. Germline CDR1 and CDR2: ENHRY and SYGVKD. This CDR3 is 15 amino acids long. V shed 3 bases and J 5 bases; nucleotides not matched to a gene: 6. Here the CDR3 reads CAISDLLAVNNEQFF. For the CDR3, the DNA is TGTGCCATCAGTGACTTACTAGCGGTTAACAATGAGCAGTTCTTC.

This clonotype has only one observation. The genes are TRBV3-1 and TRBJ2-1; 10 nucleotides line up with TRBD1. V lost 3 bases, J lost 8 bases, and 4 bases stayed unmatched. CDR1 LGHDT and CDR2 YNNKEL come from the germline V gene (reference sequence). CDR3 length equals 14 residues. CDR3 in amino acids: CASSQTGGEDEQFF. In DNA, the CDR3 is TGTGCCAGCAGCCAGACAGGGGGCGAGGATGAGCAGTTCTTC.

This rearrangement joins TRBV20-1 to TRBJ2-3; TRBD2 might be the D (5 bases). CDR3 length: 15 amino acids. Germline-derived CDR1 and CDR2 are DFQATT and SNEGSKA (reference sequence). Trimming removed 3 bases from V and 0 bases from J, with 13 bases in between. CDR3 sequence reads: CSASRGSTSTDTQYF. CDR3 DNA: TGCAGTGCTAGCCGGGGTTCGACTAGCACAGATACGCAGTATTTT.

The chain links TRBV29-1 to TRBJ2-1, with D uncertain. V shed 0 bases and J shed 1 base, with 13 bases lying between them. Looked up from germline, CDR1 is SQVTM and CDR2 is ANQGSEA. The CDR3 has 16 amino acids. The CDR3 DNA reads as TGCAGCGTTGAAGATCTGTTAGGAGCTTCCTACAATGAGCAGTTCTTC. This translates into CSVEDLLGASYNEQFF.

This clonotype was seen ten or more times. The rearrangement joins TRBV7-2 to TRBJ2-3; 12 bases are shared with TRBD2. CDR1 is SGHTA and CDR2 is FQGNSA in the germline V gene. This CDR3 region has 17 residues. Trimming at V came to 5 bases and at J to 0 bases, leaving 6 bases not matched to a gene. In nucleotides, the CDR3 is TGTGCCAGCAGCCCCTTCGGACTAGCGGGAAGCACAGATACGCAGTATTTT. Residues: CASSPFGLAGSTDTQYF.

The V gene is TRBV20-1, the J gene TRBJ2-6; D is unresolved. This CDR3 region has 13 residues. Trimming took 3 bases from V and 4 from J, leaving 7 bases between them. Germline lookup yields CDR1 DFQATT and CDR2 SNEGSKA (reference sequence). CDR3 protein: CSARNAGANVLTF. The CDR3 region has the DNA TGCAGTGCTAGGAATGCAGGGGCCAACGTCCTGACTTTC.

The chain links TRBV2 to TRBJ1-1; TRBD1 matches 8 bases. The ends lost 7 bases at V and 8 bases at J; junction bases unmatched: 6. CDR3 length: 12 amino acids. Germline values: CDR1 SNHLY, CDR2 FYNNEI. The CDR3 nucleotides read TGTGCCAGCACCTGGACAGGGATCGAAGCTTTCTTT. Its translation is CASTWTGIEAFF.

This clonotype has only one observation. The chain is built from TRBV11-2 and TRBJ1-1, with 9 nucleotides matching TRBD1. Germline assignment: CDR1 SGHAT and CDR2 FQNNGV. This CDR3 is 12 amino acids long. Unmatched junction bases numbered 4, after V lost 3 bases and J lost 11 bases. CDR3 region: CASSLPTGGAFF. The DNA of the CDR3 is TGTGCCAGCAGCTTGCCGACAGGGGGGGCTTTCTTT.

The chain employs TRBV29-1 and TRBJ2-1; 7 nucleotides match TRBD1. The CDR3 consists of 13 residues. Looked up from germline, CDR1 is SQVTM and CDR2 is ANQGSEA. V was clipped by 7 bases and J by 5 bases; unmatched bases: 8. The CDR3 loop is CSAPGTVNNEQFF. The CDR3 bases are TGCAGCGCCCCCGGGACAGTCAACAATGAGCAGTTCTTC.

This clonotype was recorded only once. The V gene is TRBV7-8, the J gene TRBJ2-1; a weak D match, TRBD2 (7 bases). Germline V gene sequence: CDR1 SGHVS, CDR2 FQNEAQ. Trimming took 5 bases from V and 0 from J, leaving 14 bases between them. CDR3 length equals 16 residues. The CDR3 region has the DNA TGTGCCAGCAGCCCTGACGGGGGGCCCTCCTACAATGAGCAGTTCTTC. Protein product: CASSPDGGPSYNEQFF.

This clonotype has a count of ten or more. This chain uses TRBV3-1 with TRBJ2-1; the D gene is possibly TRBD1 (6 bases). V was trimmed by 3 bases and J by 7 bases, leaving 13 bases between them. CDR1 and CDR2 from the germline V gene are LGHDT and YNNKEL (reference sequence). This CDR3 comprises 14 residues. The CDR3 spells CASSHRQAGNEQFF. CDR3 DNA sequence: TGTGCCAGCAGCCACCGACAGGCAGGGAATGAGCAGTTCTTC.

This clonotype has only a few counts. The V call is TRBV24-1, the J call TRBJ2-2, with D tentatively TRBD1 (5 bases). Trimming cost V 6 bases and J 3 bases, with 7 bases left between them. The CDR3 sequence is 13 residues long. CDR1 and CDR2 from the germline V gene are KGHDR and SFDVKD. CDR3 sequence reads: CATSPGYTGELFF. The CDR3 DNA reads TGTGCCACCAGTCCAGGGTACACCGGGGAGCTGTTTTTT.

V and J are TRBV12-3 or TRBV12-4 and TRBJ1-5; D gene unclear. V dropped 6 bases and J dropped 3 bases, with 21 bases sitting between them. The CDR3 has 17 residues. CDR3: CASRPGRARQDNQPQHF. As DNA, the CDR3 is TGTGCCAGCAGGCCCGGGCGGGCTCGGCAGGACAATCAGCCCCAGCATTTT.